This entry lists 30 T cell receptor beta chains sequenced from one sample in a study of cytomegalovirus exposure and HLA in healthy donors. TCRdb keeps only in-frame clones here, not all; method: immunoSEQ multiplex PCR. The top ten hold 5.5% to 7.5% of the sample, which has fewer than 70,000 clones, 95% seen once. The sequencing input was PBMCs. These receptors came from a young woman in good health and CMV-seropositive.

The chain has TRBV18 and TRBJ2-7, with D tentatively TRBD1 (7 bases). CDR1 KGHSH and CDR2 LQKENI come from the germline V gene. V lost 7 bases, J lost 0 bases, and 16 bases lay in between. The CDR3 is 15 amino acids. In DNA form, the CDR3 reads TGTGCCAGCTTGCGGGACAGTGGGAGCTCCTACGAGCAGTACTTC. It is translated as CASLRDSGSSYEQYF.

The chain recombines TRBV5-4 with TRBJ2-5; TRBD2 is a possible D gene (6 bases). There are 14 residues in the CDR3. The V and J ends lost 4 bases and 5 bases respectively, with 15 bases between them. CDR1 SGHNT and CDR2 YYREEE come from the germline V gene (reference sequence). CDR3 sequence reads: CASSPFRGSETQYF. The DNA of the CDR3 is TGTGCCAGCAGCCCCTTCCGGGGGTCGGAGACCCAGTACTTC.

The V call is TRBV28, the J call TRBJ1-1, with D unresolved. Trimming removed 1 base from V and 1 base from J, with 7 bases in between. The CDR3 extends over 14 amino acids. Germline CDR1 MDHEN, CDR2 SYDVKM. Here the CDR3 reads CASSLLRQNTEAFF. CDR3 DNA: TGTGCCAGCAGTTTATTACGACAGAACACTGAAGCTTTCTTT.

CDR3 loop: CSGRGGLTSGSEKPLPYEQYF. CDR3 DNA sequence: TGCAGCGGGAGGGGGGGACTGACTAGCGGGAGCGAAAAACCACTACCCTACGAGCAGTACTTC. The V gene is TRBV29-1, the J gene TRBJ2-7; 12 bases map to TRBD2. Germline CDR1 is SQVTM and CDR2 is ANQGSEA. The CDR3 sequence is 21 residues long. V lost 7 bases and J lost 2; bases outside the gene matches: 27.

This chain uses TRBV19 with TRBJ1-2, with TRBD1 matching 8 bases. The trim removed 5 bases at V and 4 bases at J, leaving 15 bases unmatched. Germline-derived CDR1 and CDR2 are LNHDA and SQIVND (reference sequence). CDR3 size: 17 residues. DNA for the CDR3: TGTGCCAGTAGTCCACTTCAGGGGGCTGTGCTCATCTATGGCTACACCTTC. Translated: CASSPLQGAVLIYGYTF. The whole variable domain, remainder taken from reference TRBV19 and TRBJ1-2, is DGGITQSPKYLFRKEGQNVTLSCEQNLNHDAMYWYRQDPGQGLRLIYYSQIVNDFQKGDIAEGYSVSREKKESFPLTVTSAQKNPTAFYLCASSPLQGAVLIYGYTFGSGTRLTVV.

This chain connects TRBV13 to TRBJ1-3; D might be TRBD1 (6 bases). The V gene lost 5 bases and the J gene lost 4 bases, with 21 bases spanning the gap. CDR3 length: 17 amino acids. Germline CDR1 PRHDT, CDR2 FYEKMQ (reference sequence). In DNA, the CDR3 is TGTGCCAGCAGCCCCCGCTGGACAGCCACCCGGGGAAACACCATATATTTT. It yields the protein CASSPRWTATRGNTIYF. The whole variable domain, remainder taken from reference TRBV13 and TRBJ1-3, is AAGVIQSPRHLIKEKRETATLKCYPIPRHDTVYWYQQGPGQDPQFLISFYEKMQSDKGSIPDRFSAQQFSDYHSELNMSSLELGDSALYFCASSPRWTATRGNTIYFGEGSWLTVV.

This CDR3 is CASGPGAASYNEQFF. The CDR3 DNA follows: TGCGCCAGCGGCCCTGGGGCGGCCTCCTACAATGAGCAGTTCTTC. This chain joins TRBV5-1 and TRBJ2-1; TRBD1 is a possible D gene (5 bases). V lost 7 bases to trimming and J lost 0 bases, with 14 bases between them. Germline values: CDR1 SGHRS, CDR2 YFSETQ. The CDR3 spans 15 residues.

V and J are TRBV5-1 and TRBJ2-7; 7 nucleotides align to TRBD1. CDR3 length equals 15 residues. Per germline, CDR1 SGHRS and CDR2 YFSETQ. With V trimmed by 4 bases and J by 0 bases, 7 bases remained unmatched. The CDR3 spells CASSPGQASSYEQYF. As DNA, the CDR3 is TGCGCCAGCAGCCCCGGACAGGCCAGCTCCTACGAGCAGTACTTC.

The rearrangement joins TRBV9 to TRBJ1-6; tentatively, D is TRBD1 (5 bases). This CDR3 comprises 14 residues. Germline-derived CDR1 and CDR2 are SGDLS and YYNGEE. Trimming cost V 1 base and J 8 bases, with 10 bases left between them. CDR3 sequence: CASSVTSGDSPLHF. DNA of the CDR3: TGTGCCAGCAGCGTAACTTCGGGGGATTCACCCCTCCACTTT.

The rearrangement links TRBV18 to TRBJ1-1; 8 bases are shared with TRBD1. V shed 9 bases and J 2 bases; nucleotides not matched to a gene: 5. CDR3 length: 13 amino acids. Germline V gene data show CDR1 as KGHSH and CDR2 as LQKENI. The DNA for the CDR3 is TGTGCCAGTCGGGCAGGGGGCAACACTGAAGCTTTCTTT. It yields the protein CASRAGGNTEAFF.

CDR3 coding DNA: TGTGCCAGTAACATCGGGACAGGTCTCTATGGCTACACCTTC. It translates to CASNIGTGLYGYTF. V is TRBV19 and J is TRBJ1-2; TRBD1 matches 8 bases. Per the germline V gene, CDR1 is LNHDA and CDR2 is SQIVND (reference sequence). Losses at the gene ends were 7 bases for V and 4 bases for J; bases not matched to a gene: 8. This CDR3 is built from 14 residues. The full variable domain, completed using reference TRBV19 and TRBJ1-2, is DGGITQSPKYLFRKEGQNVTLSCEQNLNHDAMYWYRQDPGQGLRLIYYSQIVNDFQKGDIAEGYSVSREKKESFPLTVTSAQKNPTAFYLCASNIGTGLYGYTFGSGTRLTVV.

The chain uses TRBV28 and TRBJ1-1; D not certain. Germline V CDR1 and CDR2: MDHEN, SYDVKM. The CDR3 runs to 15 residues. The V and J ends lost 2 bases and 1 base respectively, with 11 bases between them. The CDR3 sequence is CASSLHAGGNTEAFF. The CDR3 DNA follows: TGTGCCAGCAGTTTACATGCAGGTGGGAACACTGAAGCTTTCTTT.

This chain links TRBV10-1 with TRBJ1-5, with 7 positions matching TRBD1. V shed 4 bases, J shed 6 bases, and the junction held 9 bases outside the gene matches. The CDR3 contains 15 residues. Germline V CDR1 and CDR2: WNHNN, SYGVQD (reference sequence). This CDR3 is CASSGDQGVCQPQHF. CDR3 in DNA: TGCGCCAGCAGTGGGGACCAGGGGGTTTGTCAGCCCCAGCATTTT.

The chain has TRBV7-6 and TRBJ1-1; 7 bases match TRBD1. CDR1 and CDR2 (germline): SGHVS, FNYEAQ. V shed 2 bases and J 5 bases; nucleotides not matched to a gene: 5. The CDR3 contains 14 residues. DNA for the CDR3: TGTGCCAGCAGCTTATACAGGGGAGGAACTGAAGCTTTCTTT. It specifies CASSLYRGGTEAFF.

V gene TRBV21-1 combines with J gene TRBJ2-7; the table's D call, TRBD2, was not checked against the DNA. TRBV21-1 is a recognized pseudogene. There are 17 residues in the CDR3. The CDR3 loop is CASSKVYGGRESYEQYF. The CDR3 DNA reads TGTGCCAGCAGCAAAGTATATGGCGGGAGGGAATCCTACGAGCAGTACTTC.

V usage is TRBV6-5 and J usage is TRBJ2-7; TRBD1 aligns across 9 bases. The CDR3 is made up of 15 amino acids. Germline values: CDR1 MNHEY, CDR2 SVGAGI. The V segment lost 0 bases and the J segment 4 bases; nucleotides outside the gene matches: 4. CDR3 DNA sequence: TGTGCCAGCAGTTACTCCGGGACAGGGTTATACGAGCAGTACTTC. This translates into CASSYSGTGLYEQYF.

The chain combines TRBV5-6 with TRBJ1-3, with 8 positions matching TRBD1. V lost 3 bases to trimming and J lost 8 bases; unmatched junction nucleotides: 13. Germline V gene data show CDR1 as SGHDT and CDR2 as YYEEEE. The CDR3 extends over 16 amino acids. In DNA, the CDR3 is TGTGCCAGCAGCTGGGGGACAGGAGAATTAATGGACACCATATATTTT. This gives the protein CASSWGTGELMDTIYF.

The CDR3 nucleotides read TGTGCCAGCAGCCCGGGAATCGGACAGGGACCCAACGAGCAGTACTTC. Protein product: CASSPGIGQGPNEQYF. The V call is TRBV7-3, the J call TRBJ2-7, with 8 bases that match TRBD1. The germline V gene encodes CDR1 SGHTA and CDR2 FQGTGA. The ends lost 5 bases at V and 5 bases at J; junction bases unmatched: 14. The CDR3 consists of 16 residues.

This rearrangement joins TRBV7-8 to TRBJ1-1; possible D gene TRBD1, 5 bases. This CDR3 comprises 14 residues. The V end lost 2 bases, the J end lost 0 bases, and 7 bases lay between the germline ends. Germline V gene sequence: CDR1 SGHVS, CDR2 FQNEAQ. CDR3 sequence: CASSLNRMNTEAFF. In DNA, the CDR3 is TGTGCCAGCAGCTTAAACAGGATGAACACTGAAGCTTTCTTT.

The chain couples TRBV6-5 to TRBJ2-1; 8 bases map to TRBD2. CDR1 is MNHEY, CDR2 SVGAGI, per germline. V trimming: 2 bases; J trimming: 9 bases; junction bases outside the gene matches: 9. The CDR3 sequence is 15 residues long. The DNA of the CDR3 is TGTGCCAGCAGTTACAGGGGCGGGAGGCCCGGTGAGCAGTTCTTC. Translated, it gives CASSYRGGRPGEQFF.

The chain employs TRBV30 and TRBJ1-2, with 10 bases aligning to TRBD1. Germline trimming cut 3 bases from V and 7 bases from J; bases unmatched to any gene: 5. Germline lookup yields CDR1 GTSNPN and CDR2 SVGIG (reference sequence). CDR3 length: 13 amino acids. The CDR3 coding sequence is TGTGCCTGGAGCCGACAGGGGGCTGGTGGCTACACCTTC. Encoded protein: CAWSRQGAGGYTF.

The V gene is TRBV2, the J gene TRBJ1-2, with D possibly matching TRBD1 (6 bases). CDR3 length equals 13 residues. Trimming cost V 6 bases and J 0 bases, with 8 bases left between them. Germline loops: CDR1 SNHLY, CDR2 FYNNEI. In nucleotides, the CDR3 is TGTGCCAGCAGGGACAGCGCTAACTATGGCTACACCTTC. Protein sequence: CASRDSANYGYTF. The whole variable domain, filled in from reference TRBV2 and TRBJ1-2, reads EPEVTQTPSHQVTQMGQEVILRCVPISNHLYFYWYRQILGQKVEFLVSFYNNEISEKSEIFDDQFSVERPDGSNFTLKIRSTKLEDSAMYFCASRDSANYGYTFGSGTRLTVV.

V gene TRBV2 combines with J gene TRBJ2-7; D call uncertain. The CDR3 spans 14 residues. Germline loops: CDR1 SNHLY, CDR2 FYNNEI. Deletions cut 7 bases from V and 2 bases from J, with 15 bases between. CDR3: CASTDFHPPYEQYF. The CDR3, as DNA: TGTGCCAGCACAGACTTTCATCCCCCCTACGAGCAGTACTTC.

The chain joins TRBV9 to TRBJ2-3; 10 nucleotides line up with TRBD2. The CDR3 is 14 residues long. Trimming at V came to 3 bases and at J to 3 bases, leaving 1 base not matched to a gene. CDR1 SGDLS and CDR2 YYNGEE come from the germline V gene. The CDR3 loop is CASSEGLATDTQYF. The CDR3 nucleotides are TGTGCCAGCAGCGAGGGACTAGCGACAGATACGCAGTATTTT.

The chain joins TRBV7-2 to TRBJ1-1; D may be TRBD1 (6 bases). Germline lookup yields CDR1 SGHTA and CDR2 FQGNSA. The V end was cut by 2 bases, the J end by 1 base, with 11 bases between. The CDR3 length is 15 residues. CDR3 sequence: CASSLMQGRNTEAFF. The CDR3 DNA follows: TGTGCCAGCAGCTTAATGCAGGGGAGGAACACTGAAGCTTTCTTT.

The V and J genes are TRBV5-6 and TRBJ2-7; 11 bases are a match to TRBD1. CDR1 is SGHDT, CDR2 YYEEEE, per germline. The CDR3 is 15 residues long. With V trimmed by 0 bases and J by 7 bases, 6 bases remained unmatched. The CDR3, as DNA: TGTGCCAGCAGCTTGGACGGGACAGGGGGGAGGGAGCAGTACTTC. Translated: CASSLDGTGGREQYF.

The chain joins TRBV25-1 to TRBJ2-5, with TRBD2 matching over 7 bases. CDR1 is MGHDK and CDR2 is SYGVNS in the germline V gene. The CDR3 runs 13 residues. Losses at the gene ends were 9 bases for V and 3 bases for J; bases not matched to a gene: 7. CDR3 loop: CASRNGGKETQYF. In nucleotides, the CDR3 is TGTGCCAGTAGAAACGGGGGGAAAGAGACCCAGTACTTC.

This chain joins TRBV19 and TRBJ2-2, with 7 bases fitting TRBD2. Germline values: CDR1 LNHDA, CDR2 SQIVND (reference sequence). The CDR3 has 15 residues. The V gene end was trimmed by 5 bases and the J gene end by 5 bases; junction bases not matched to a gene: 8. As DNA, the CDR3 is TGTGCCAGTAGTCCTCCCGGGAGGAGAACCGGGGAGCTGTTTTTT. Translated, it gives CASSPPGRRTGELFF.

This chain uses TRBV5-4 with TRBJ2-1, with TRBD2 matching 11 bases. This CDR3 has 17 residues. Germline V gene sequence: CDR1 SGHNT, CDR2 YYREEE (reference sequence). V lost 0 bases, J lost 5 bases, and 7 bases stayed unmatched. The CDR3 bases are TGTGCCAGCAGCTTGGGTAGCGGGAGGGGGATACACAATGAGCAGTTCTTC. Its protein is CASSLGSGRGIHNEQFF.

This clone came up once. The genes are TRBV19 and TRBJ2-5, with a possible D match to TRBD1 (5 bases). Germline V gene sequence: CDR1 LNHDA, CDR2 SQIVND (reference sequence). The CDR3 runs 14 residues. The V end was cut by 5 bases, the J end by 5 bases, with 15 bases between. In DNA form, the CDR3 reads TGTGCCAGTAGTTACTCAGGGCCCGGGGAGACCCAGTACTTC. It is translated as CASSYSGPGETQYF.